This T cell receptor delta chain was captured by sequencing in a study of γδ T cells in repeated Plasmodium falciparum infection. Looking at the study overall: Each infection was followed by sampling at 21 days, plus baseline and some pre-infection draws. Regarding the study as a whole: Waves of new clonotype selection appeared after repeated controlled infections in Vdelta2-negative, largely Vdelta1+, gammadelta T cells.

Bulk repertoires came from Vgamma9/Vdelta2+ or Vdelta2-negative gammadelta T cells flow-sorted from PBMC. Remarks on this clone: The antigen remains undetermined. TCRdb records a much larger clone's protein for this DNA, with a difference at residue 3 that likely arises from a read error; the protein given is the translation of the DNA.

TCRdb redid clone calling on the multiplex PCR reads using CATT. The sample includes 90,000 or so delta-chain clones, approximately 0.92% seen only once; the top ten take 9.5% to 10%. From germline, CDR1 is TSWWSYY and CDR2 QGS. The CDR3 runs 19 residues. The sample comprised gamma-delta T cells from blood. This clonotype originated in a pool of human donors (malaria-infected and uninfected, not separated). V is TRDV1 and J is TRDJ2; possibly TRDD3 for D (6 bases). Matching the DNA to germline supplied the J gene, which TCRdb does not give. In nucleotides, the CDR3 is TGTGCTCCTGGGGCCCCTCGGGGGCGATGGGGGCTATTTATATTCCCACTCTTCTTT. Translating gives CAPGAPRGRWGLFIFPLFF.